Reported below is one T cell receptor (beta chain). The antigen is undetermined. This sample is drawn from a study of persistence of HIV-infected CD4 T cells. Germline V gene sequence: CDR1 WSHSY, CDR2 SAAADI. This CDR3 is 15 amino acids long. V gave up 2 bases and J gave up 0 bases, with 8 bases separating them. The stimulus was an HIV-1 Gag 15-mer peptide pool, around 1.1 ug/peptide/mL. Sorted nonresponding memory CD4+ T cells were CD40L-negative, CD69-negative, CD45RO-high. Donors had CD4+ T cell counts above 400 cells/uL and were CMV-seropositive. The libraries were made with immunoSEQ version 4 in survey mode. This table comes from immunoSEQ multiplex PCR, and its TCRdb copy is limited to in-frame clones, with some not included. The sample lists about 36,000 clones, about 84% occurring once.

The chain has TRBV10-2 and TRBJ1-3, with D possibly matching TRBD1 (5 bases). The sample was cultured CD4+ T cells from PBMCs, taken from a patient who received antiretroviral therapy. This sequence was found in an adult with HIV. The donor label of this sample is uncertain. The CDR3 nucleotides read TGCGCCAGCAGTGAGGCCAGGGTCTCTGGAAACACCATATATTTT. The encoded protein is CASSEARVSGNTIYF.